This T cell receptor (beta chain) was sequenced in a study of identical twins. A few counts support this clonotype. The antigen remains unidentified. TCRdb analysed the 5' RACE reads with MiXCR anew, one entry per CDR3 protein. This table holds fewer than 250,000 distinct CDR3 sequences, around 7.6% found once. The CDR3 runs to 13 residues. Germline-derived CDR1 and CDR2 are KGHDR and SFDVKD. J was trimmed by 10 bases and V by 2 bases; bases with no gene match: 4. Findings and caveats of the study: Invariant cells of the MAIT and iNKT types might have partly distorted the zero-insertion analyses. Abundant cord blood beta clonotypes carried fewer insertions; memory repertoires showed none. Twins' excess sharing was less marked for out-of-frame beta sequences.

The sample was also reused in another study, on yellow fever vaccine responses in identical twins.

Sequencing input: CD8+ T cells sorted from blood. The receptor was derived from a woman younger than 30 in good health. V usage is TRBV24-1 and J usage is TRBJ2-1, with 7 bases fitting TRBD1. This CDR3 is CATSDSDRDEQFF. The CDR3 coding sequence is TGTGCCACCAGTGATTCCGACAGGGACGAGCAGTTCTTC.